These 24 T cell receptor beta chains originate from one sample sequenced in a study of human T cells and chemical hapten exposure (dated by TCRdb to the early 2020s). The time point label for this specimen denotes: patch test 1, 2 weeks after DPC sensitization. This specimen's treatment or condition label, per the study, means: therapeutic diphenylcyclopropenone sensitization with weekly scalp DPC. Receptor amplification or capture employed RACE. Sequencing was performed on a NextSeq 500. The public reads were quality trimmed at Q25 with fastp and then assembled into clones with MiXCR by TCRdb, keeping productive beta chains. Rows are combined by CDR3 protein, so each entry shows the most common genes and DNA. Recorded for this sample are about 360,000 distinct CDR3 sequences; about 4.4% of them occurred a single time. The top ten constitute about 2.2% of the sample. The input for sequencing was whole blood, taken in connection with sensitization to the hapten diphenylcyclopropenone (DPC). These receptors were obtained from a woman aged 50 to 60 with alopecia areata. Some clones in this sample may be carry-over from other donors' samples.

This clonotype has ten or more counts. This rearrangement joins TRBV11-2 to TRBJ2-1; D possibly uses TRBD1 or TRBD2 (5 bases each). In germline, CDR1 is SGHAT, CDR2 FQNNGV. The CDR3 sequence is 14 residues long. V gave up 5 bases and J gave up 3 bases, with 11 bases separating them. The CDR3 nucleotides read TGTGCCAGCAGCCCCGGGACGAACTACAATGAGCAGTTCTTC. Its translation: CASSPGTNYNEQFF.

Only a few counts were recorded for this clonotype. The V call is TRBV10-2, the J call TRBJ2-1; D gene unclear. CDR1 WSHSY and CDR2 SAAADI come from the germline V gene. This CDR3 region has 13 residues. Trimming removed 7 bases from V and 0 bases from J, with 7 bases in between. In DNA form, the CDR3 reads TGCGCCAGCACGGGTAGCTCCTACAATGAGCAGTTCTTC. It yields the protein CASTGSSYNEQFF.

V gene TRBV6-6 combines with J gene TRBJ1-3; D unclear. CDR3 size: 14 residues. Germline V CDR1 and CDR2: MNHNY, SVGAGI (reference sequence). Trimming took off 2 bases at V and 0 bases at J, with 5 bases between the two ends. For the CDR3, the DNA is TGTGCCAGCAGTTACAAGATCTCTGGAAACACCATATATTTT. Its translation: CASSYKISGNTIYF.

This clonotype was detected ten times or more. The V gene is TRBV27, the J gene TRBJ2-5; unclear D gene. Germline assignment: CDR1 MNHEY and CDR2 SMNVEV (reference sequence). Trimming shortened V by 7 bases and J by 2 bases, and 20 bases separated the two germline ends. The CDR3 runs 16 residues. The CDR3, as DNA: TGTGCCAGCAATTCACGGGCAGGCCGGCCTCAAGAGACCCAGTACTTC. This codes for CASNSRAGRPQETQYF.

V gene TRBV20-1 combines with J gene TRBJ1-2, with no clear D. This CDR3 region has 11 residues. The germline V gene encodes CDR1 DFQATT and CDR2 SNEGSKA (reference sequence). Trimming removed 7 bases from V and 0 bases from J, with 6 bases in between. The CDR3 DNA reads as TGCAGTGGTGTAGCTAACTATGGCTACACCTTC. Its protein product is CSGVANYGYTF.

This clonotype has at least ten counts. CDR3 nucleotide sequence: TGTGCCAGCAGTTTAGGCTCTAGCGGGGTCAATGAGCAGTTCTTC. Translated, it gives CASSLGSSGVNEQFF. V usage is TRBV12-3 or TRBV12-4 and J usage is TRBJ2-1; 9 bases are a match to TRBD2. V shed 1 base, J shed 6 bases, and the junction held 4 bases outside the gene matches. This CDR3 has 15 residues.

This clonotype was seen repeatedly, ten times or more. The V gene is TRBV6-6, the J gene TRBJ1-4; no reliable D call. V was trimmed by 5 bases and J by 4 bases, leaving 5 bases between them. Germline V CDR1 and CDR2: MNHNY, SVGAGI (reference sequence). This CDR3 has 12 amino acids. DNA for the CDR3: TGTGCCAGCAGTGTTTATAATGAAAAACTGTTTTTT. As protein: CASSVYNEKLFF.

This clonotype occurred many times. The chain uses TRBV7-8 and TRBJ1-2; D unclear. Germline V gives CDR1 SGHVS, CDR2 FQNEAQ. The CDR3 is 15 amino acids. Deletions cut 1 base from V and 7 bases from J, with 16 bases between. The CDR3 coding sequence is TGTGCCAGCAGCTTAGGGTTGGCGGGAGAGGTTGGCTACACCTTC. Amino acids: CASSLGLAGEVGYTF.

This clonotype has a count of ten or more. This chain links TRBV27 with TRBJ1-1; 10 bases map to TRBD1. This CDR3 contains 15 residues. J was trimmed by 4 bases and V by 5 bases; bases with no gene match: 7. Germline lookup yields CDR1 MNHEY and CDR2 SMNVEV (reference sequence). DNA for the CDR3: TGTGCCAGCAGTCCGTCAGGACAGGGGGGCACTGAAGCTTTCTTT. Residues: CASSPSGQGGTEAFF.

The rearrangement uses TRBV15 and TRBJ1-5, with D perhaps matching TRBD1 (6 bases). V was clipped by 5 bases and J by 4 bases, with 12 bases between them. The CDR3 consists of 14 residues. Germline-derived CDR1 and CDR2 are LNHNV and YYDKDF (reference sequence). In DNA, the CDR3 is TGTGCCACCAGCGGGGACAAACGGAATCAGCCCCAGCATTTT. This sequence encodes CATSGDKRNQPQHF.

This chain connects TRBV4-1 to TRBJ1-5; 7 nucleotides agree with TRBD1. CDR1 and CDR2 (germline): MGHRA, YSYEKL. Trimming took 0 bases from V and 5 from J; bases not matched to a gene: 4. This CDR3 region has 15 residues. The DNA for the CDR3 is TGCGCCAGCAGCCAAGATAGGGACAGCCATCAGCCCCAGCATTTT. Translation gives CASSQDRDSHQPQHF.

This clonotype was seen ten or more times. J is TRBJ1-5 and V is TRBV12-3 or TRBV12-4; a weak D match, TRBD1 (6 bases). Trimming pared 3 bases from V and 6 bases from J, leaving 12 bases between. The CDR3 consists of 14 residues. CDR3 DNA sequence: TGTGCCAGCAGTTTGGGGGGGCAGGGTCAGCCCCAGCATTTT. Translated: CASSLGGQGQPQHF.

The chain is built from TRBV27 and TRBJ1-2; D remains unclear. V was clipped by 4 bases and J by 0 bases, with 12 bases between them. The CDR3 is 15 residues long. Germline CDR1 is MNHEY and CDR2 is SMNVEV (reference sequence). The CDR3 region has the DNA TGTGCCAGCAGTTGGGGTTCGGGAGCTAACTATGGCTACACCTTC. It specifies CASSWGSGANYGYTF.

The table lists this clonotype with many counts. The rearrangement links TRBV28 to TRBJ1-1; TRBD1 agrees at 8 bases. The V and J ends lost 5 bases and 5 bases, in that order; junction bases with no gene match: 7. The germline V gene encodes CDR1 MDHEN and CDR2 SYDVKM. The CDR3 length is 14 residues. This CDR3 reads CASSLRTGFTEAFF. CDR3 DNA: TGTGCCAGCAGTCTAAGGACAGGGTTTACTGAAGCTTTCTTT.

This clonotype was seen repeatedly, ten times or more. The chain recombines TRBV6-6 with TRBJ1-2; 7 bases map to TRBD1. The CDR3 sequence is 13 residues long. The germline gives CDR1 MNHNY, CDR2 SVGAGI (reference sequence). Trimming at V came to 7 bases and at J to 3 bases, leaving 5 bases not matched to a gene. The CDR3 region is CASIDRVHYGYTF. DNA for the CDR3: TGTGCCAGCATTGACAGGGTGCACTATGGCTACACCTTC.

This clonotype was seen many times. The chain uses TRBV12-3 or TRBV12-4 and TRBJ2-7; D is possibly TRBD2 (6 bases). This CDR3 has 16 residues. Trimming shortened V by 6 bases and J by 0 bases, and 18 bases separated the two germline ends. In DNA form, the CDR3 reads TGTGCCAGCAGCCCACCTACTAGAGCGGGCTCCTACGAGCAGTACTTC. It is translated as CASSPPTRAGSYEQYF.

This clonotype showed up many times. J is TRBJ1-1 and V is TRBV7-2; no firm D call. V was cut by 1 base and J by 0 bases, with 9 bases left in between. The CDR3 covers 15 residues. The germline V gene encodes CDR1 SGHTA and CDR2 FQGNSA. The CDR3 DNA is TGTGCCAGCAGCTTAGGGGCAGGAATGAACACTGAAGCTTTCTTT. Residues: CASSLGAGMNTEAFF.

This clonotype appeared a few times. J is TRBJ2-1 and V is TRBV5-1, with D perhaps given as TRBD1 or TRBD2 (6 bases each). The CDR3 covers 16 residues. V lost 0 bases to trimming and J lost 1 base, with 11 bases between them. Germline CDR1 reads SGHRS; CDR2 reads YFSETQ. CDR3: CASSLAGAHSYNEQFF. CDR3 nucleotide sequence: TGCGCCAGCAGCTTGGCGGGGGCCCATTCCTACAATGAGCAGTTCTTC.

This clonotype was seen only a few times. The V and J genes are TRBV4-1 and TRBJ2-7; D possibly corresponds to TRBD2 (5 bases). CDR3 length: 16 amino acids. V lost 0 bases to trimming and J lost 0 bases, with 12 bases between them. Germline loops: CDR1 MGHRA, CDR2 YSYEKL. The DNA for the CDR3 is TGCGCCAGCAGCCAAGATCGTGGAGACTACTCCTACGAGCAGTACTTC. Its translation is CASSQDRGDYSYEQYF.

Remarks on this clonotype: This may arise from a read error, as a much more abundant clone is one base away. This chain joins TRBV29-1 and TRBJ1-2, with D uncertain. The CDR3 contains 13 residues. The germline V gene encodes CDR1 SQVTM and CDR2 ANQGSEA. CDR3 in amino acids: CSVVGRPIDGYSF. The CDR3 nucleotides are TGCAGCGTTGTGGGAAGGCCTATCGATGGCTACTCCTTC.

The V and J genes are TRBV19 and TRBJ2-5, with 8 bases fitting TRBD1. V lost 4 bases, J lost 9 bases, and 4 bases stayed unmatched. This CDR3 spans 12 amino acids. The V gene's germline CDR1 is LNHDA and CDR2 SQIVND (reference sequence). The CDR3 here is CASSTGTGPQYF. The CDR3 DNA is TGTGCCAGTAGTACCGGGACAGGCCCCCAGTACTTC. The variable domain in full, with the rest retrieved from reference TRBV19 and TRBJ2-5, is DGGITQSPKYLFRKEGQNVTLSCEQNLNHDAMYWYRQDPGQGLRLIYYSQIVNDFQKGDIAEGYSVSREKKESFPLTVTSAQKNPTAFYLCASSTGTGPQYFGPGTRLLVL.

This clonotype was counted ten times or more. V gene TRBV29-1 combines with J gene TRBJ1-3, with D unclear. This CDR3 region has 11 residues. Germline V gene sequence: CDR1 SQVTM, CDR2 ANQGSEA. Trimming removed 7 bases from V and 3 bases from J, with 7 bases in between. In DNA form, the CDR3 reads TGCAGCGGGGCCGGTGGAAACACCATATATTTT. This encodes CSGAGGNTIYF. Variable domain in full (rest from reference TRBV29-1 and TRBJ1-3): SAVISQKPSRDICQRGTSLTIQCQVDSQVTMMFWYRQQPGQSLTLIATANQGSEATYESGFVIDKFPISRPNLTFSTLTVSNMSPEDSSIYLCSGAGGNTIYFGEGSWLTVV.

The gene calls are TRBV14 and TRBJ1-1; D unclear. Trimming cost V 1 base and J 7 bases, with 4 bases left between them. The CDR3 has 11 amino acids. Germline-derived CDR1 and CDR2 are SGHDN and FVKESK. CDR3 sequence (DNA): TGTGCCAGCAGCCAAGGGGTTGAAGCTTTCTTT. Its protein product is CASSQGVEAFF. Full variable domain (remainder filled in from reference TRBV14 and TRBJ1-1): EAGVTQFPSHSVIEKGQTVTLRCDPISGHDNLYWYRRVMGKEIKFLLHFVKESKQDESGMPNNRFLAERTGGTYSTLKVQPAELEDSGVYFCASSQGVEAFFGQGTRLTVV.

This chain uses TRBV6-6 with TRBJ1-4, with unresolved D. CDR1 MNHNY and CDR2 SVGAGI come from the germline V gene (reference sequence). Trimming took 11 bases from V and 8 from J, leaving 12 bases between them. The CDR3 extends over 11 amino acids. CDR3 sequence reads: CAGASREKLFF. The DNA for the CDR3 is TGTGCCGGCGCCTCTAGAGAAAAACTGTTTTTT.